This TCR beta chain appears in the sequencing data of a study of T cell responses to AZD1222 COVID-19 vaccine. The data were produced by immunoSEQ multiplex PCR, yet TCRdb's version contains in-frame clones alone and is incomplete. The data hold about 150,000 clones, with around 93% observed a single time. Trimming removed 6 bases at V and 2 bases at J, with 11 bases between. From germline, CDR1 is WSHSY and CDR2 SAAADI. The CDR3 sequence is 14 residues long. This TCR was sampled from an adult in good health. The chain links TRBV10-2 to TRBJ2-1, with D perhaps matching TRBD1 or TRBD2 (6 bases each). The sequenced sample was peripheral blood, obtained on day 0 of AZD1222 vaccination. CDR3 sequence (DNA): TGCGCCAGCAGCCGGGGGCAGACCTACAATGAGCAGTTCTTC. Its translation: CASSRGQTYNEQFF.